The clone carrying this TCR beta chain has at least ten counts. The data belong to a study of T cells in Graves' hyperthyroidism and ophthalmopathy. The ends lost 0 bases at V and 0 bases at J; junction bases unmatched: 4. The CDR3 has 16 residues. Looked up from germline, CDR1 is SGHRS and CDR2 is YFSETQ. Amplified TCR beta CDR3 regions derived from RNA transcripts. HTBI primers were employed in a first-round RT-PCR of the TCR CDR3. Via MiXCR, TCRdb re-called the multiplex PCR reads, giving one row per CDR3 protein. Among hundreds of thousands of distinct CDR3 sequences listed, around 15% were seen once.

The source of this sequence is a woman between 18 and 29 years old with Graves' hyperthyroidism. J is TRBJ2-3 and V is TRBV5-1, with 7 bases identical to TRBD2. The sample consisted of blood. The CDR3 region is CASSLGFSGSTDTQYF. The CDR3 DNA reads as TGCGCCAGCAGCTTGGGGTTTAGCGGGAGCACAGATACGCAGTATTTT.